This TCR beta chain originates from a study of cytomegalovirus exposure and HLA in healthy donors (dated by TCRdb to about 2017). Broadly, across the study: An earlier analysis of some 600 of the donors reported 276 Gb of sequence data and 95 million to 140 million unique TCR beta sequences obtained from about 179 million T cells. About 280 gigabases of sequencing data and tens of millions of unique TCR sequences were included in an early release covering about 620 HLA-typed donors. Of the approximately 400 genotyped donors, 65% to 90% were placed in the genetic ancestry cluster associated with self-reported Caucasian donors. The study was designed to test whether signatures of past pathogen exposure could be identified by cataloging public T cell receptors. Using immunosequencing, the study profiled T cell repertoires from 500 to 800 subjects and related those repertoires to cytomegalovirus serostatus. In addition to the first cohort of hundreds of subjects, a separate validation cohort of approximately 120 different subjects was used. To predict cytomegalovirus infection status, the study brought together high-throughput TCR immunosequencing, statistical association of individual TCRs with disease status, and machine learning. In a later analysis, previously published TCR beta repertoires from 600 to 850 donors were re-analyzed and high-resolution HLA genotyping was added so that TCR occurrence patterns could be studied. The later analysis used no new phenotypic data to find candidate immune exposures, relying instead on TCR beta sequences and their occurrence across donors. To decide whether each TCR beta V gene segment behaved as functional or pseudogenic, an earlier analysis of over 500 of the donors relied on high-throughput TCR beta sequencing. Donor age, sex, ethnicity and CMV serostatus were compiled together with the repertoire data. Genome-wide SNP genotypes for about three fifths of the 666 donors were used in a later genetic analysis, which treated that subset as a discovery cohort. Every repertoire in the discovery cohort had been generated on one and the same sequencing platform. Both class I and class II loci were covered by HLA typing, at four-digit resolution. Typing coverage differed by locus: A, B, C, DRB1 and DQB1 were typed in about 629-640 donors, DQA1 in about 560, DPA1 in 600 to 610, and DPB1 in 472. Roughly 5 DR-DQ haplotypes were handled as single units for association and clustering, since linkage in the cohort was strong. On average, 235,054 unique TCR beta nucleotide sequences were sequenced per donor among more than 350 genotyped donors of the cohort, with 15% to 20% of those sequences being non-productive.

Library creation used the immunoSEQ multiplex PCR assay. For the multiplex PCR, a mixture combining 60 forward primers for TCR Vbeta segments and 13 reverse primers for TCR Jbeta segments was used. The CDR3 region of rearranged TCR beta genes was amplified from genomic DNA with a multiplex PCR assay. On the Illumina HiSeq System, the amplified TCR beta libraries were sequenced as 87-base-pair reads. Per the authors' processing: A later analysis counted tens of millions of unique TCR beta chains across the 550 to 750 repertoires, and roughly 11 million of these chains were shared by at least two donors. Raw reads were error-corrected and collapsed into unique sequences by a nearest-neighbor algorithm in which closely related sequences were merged to remove PCR and sequencing errors. Alignment of CDR3 sequences to IMGT reference sequences was used to assign V, D and J gene segments. For a sequence to be retained, a match of at least six nucleotides to both a V gene segment and a J gene segment was required. Rearrangements were called productive when the CDR3 lacked stop codons and stayed in frame with V and J; all others were non-productive. CDR3 was defined by IMGT convention, running from the second conserved V-encoded cysteine to the conserved J-encoded phenylalanine. The earlier analysis of approximately 590 of the donors excluded any sequence lacking an unambiguous match to a single V gene segment. An earlier analysis of a few hundred of the donors called V segments functional above 56.7% productive rearrangements and segregating when the between-donor standard deviation exceeded 5%. A statistical classification framework was developed to diagnose cytomegalovirus status using the catalog of TCR beta chain sequences. A later analysis assigned V and J genes by comparing TCR nucleotide sequences with IMGT/GENE-DB human TR gene sequences. Using the TCRdist pipeline, a later analysis assigned CDR3 sequences along with most-parsimonious VDJ recombination scenarios. A later analysis defined each TCR beta chain by its CDR3 amino acid sequence plus V-gene family, and excluded reads lacking a unique V-gene family. In a later analysis, around 600 highly shared, low-generation-probability nucleotide sequences were removed to address suspected cross-contamination and a sequencing artifact. In a later analysis, a clonal expansion index for each public chain was calculated from normalized within-repertoire ranks of inferred template counts. A later analysis computed generation probabilities with a VDJ recombination model fitted to out-of-frame rearrangements, and checked the results against IGoR. Hypergeometric tests were used in a later analysis to score TCR-TCR, TCR-HLA and TCR-CMV co-occurrence, with a repertoire-size bias correction applied to the TCR pairs. A later analysis estimated false discovery rates by permuting HLA or CMV assignments 20 times. In a later analysis, co-occurring TCRs were grouped with DBSCAN, and TCRdist sequence similarity was added when clustering was performed within HLA-allele-positive subsets. Repertoires with fewer than 30,000 or more than 120,000 public chains were left out of co-occurrence clustering, as were four to six repertoires with anomalous nucleotide sharing. TCRdb provides this immuneACCESS table in a form limited to in-frame rearrangements. Some clones are lacking; in checked studies, under half of them reflect an unresolved V gene, and why the rest are absent is not known. V, J and clone size are those of that table, while D and trimming were read from the DNA. Counted in this sample were about 140,000 clones; roughly 80% of them appeared once. The ten most abundant clones make up approximately 3% of the sample.

V is pruned by 4 bases and J by 6 bases, leaving 8 bases of the junction without a gene match. The CDR1 and CDR2 encoded by the germline V gene are KGHSH and LQKENI. From the cysteine up to the phenylalanine, the CDR3 has a length of 14 residues. Kept here is only the CDR3 DNA, which spans 42 bases and is read in frame from base 1. The cohort comprised some 730 healthy bone marrow donors. At the time of sampling, every cohort member was nominally healthy, though immune exposures that went unrecorded were likely present. The donor was CMV seronegative and was included in the group of under 450 seronegative cohort members. Each donor provided a peripheral blood sample, and peripheral blood mononuclear cells were used for TCR beta sequencing. The Qiagen DNeasy Blood Extraction Kit was used to extract genomic DNA from the blood cell samples. The investigation overall reported the following: Several of the top co-occurrence clusters appeared to be linked to parvovirus B19, influenza, CMV and Epstein-Barr virus, according to a later analysis. A further reported finding was that TCR beta sequences accurately predicted the HLA-A and HLA-B alleles for most subjects in the first cohort. A cluster of highly shared sequence variants was judged likely to be a technical artifact of the sequencing pipeline. CMV serostatus was the only immune exposure information available for the cohort. According to a later analysis, most CMV-associated TCR beta chains appeared to be HLA-restricted, and the HLA associations seemed to be driven largely by CMV exposure. A later genetic analysis associated a missense DCLRE1C variant with V-gene and J-gene trimming of TCR beta chains, and an independent cohort replicated the association. In vitro tests confirmed that a few of the cytomegalovirus-associated TCR beta chains recognize cytomegalovirus antigens. Correlated functional status among segregating V segments might reflect linkage disequilibrium, but an unknown experimental factor could not be ruled out. The authors suggested that the approach could potentially be extended to other disease states and immunological phenotypes. At a false discovery rate of 0.05, a later analysis linked around 15,000 TCR beta sequences to specific HLA alleles. Because the 87-base-pair reads could not distinguish some IMGT-functional V segments, including TRBV6-2 and TRBV6-3, those segments were excluded. In a later analysis, HLA-associated TCR beta chains were found to be more clonally expanded and to have lower generation probabilities than equally common non-associated chains. Assigning TCR associations to individual alleles was difficult when HLA alleles, especially DR and DQ, strongly co-occurred. Most TCR sequences were seen in very few donors, while some public TCRs were found in many individuals. The classifier was reported to diagnose cytomegalovirus status with high specificity and sensitivity in both the original and validation cohorts. This cohort had only TCR beta chains sequenced, and the lack of alpha or paired-chain data limited which features could be detected. The presence/absence analyses assumed that sequencing depth was roughly uniform across donors, and that assumption may not be true. A later analysis found that TCR association rates varied across HLA loci, with DRB1 alleles showing the most associated TCRs and HLA-C alleles the fewest. A total of around 150 TCR beta chains were listed by the study as associated with cytomegalovirus. A later genetic analysis reported fewer N-insertions in productive TCRs among donors in an Asian-associated ancestry cluster than the roughly 620-donor mean. An earlier analysis of some 560 of the donors showed that most TCR beta V segments appeared in productive rearrangements either about 87% or about 30% of the time, which broadly matched IMGT annotations. Because counts were too low, roughly 16 rarely observed V segments, including chromosome 9 orphons, were excluded from the earlier analysis of 587 of the donors. Because some donors lacked HLA typing at each locus, the association tests relied only on the typed subset.

The table lists this clone with a count of one. Its antigen target is currently unknown. Qualities for individual bases were not recorded, and no much larger clone is one base off. The sequence came from a female donor in good health and CMV-seronegative. The specimen was PBMCs. The rearrangement joined TRBV18 to TRBJ2-7, and 8 junction bases match TRBD2. CDR3 sequence: CASSQTGTRSEQYF. The DNA reads TGTGCCAGCTCACAAACCGGGACTAGAAGCGAGCAGTACTTC.